The T cell receptor beta chain described here comes from a study of blood T cells in healthy people across ages. Whole-study results and caveats: Across samples, TCR beta diversity tracked strongly with naive T cell percentage. Greater diversity and more naive CD4+ cells were seen in long-lived donors than in aged donors.

A second about 7 to 11 cycle PCR used barcoded and J-beta primers. Through a template-switch adaptor with 12 random nucleotides, each cDNA molecule received a tag. TCRdb passed the 5' RACE reads through MiXCR, listing each CDR3 protein once. The sample consists of fewer than 900,000 distinct CDR3 sequences, about half of them appearing once. This clonotype was recorded a few times. Its antigen remains unknown. Sequenced input: blood. This receptor was obtained from a woman aged 60-75 years in good health.

The CDR3 reads CASHRDLANEQFF. DNA of the CDR3: TGTGCCAGCCATAGGGACTTAGCCAATGAGCAGTTCTTC. V gene TRBV27 combines with J gene TRBJ2-1, with D possibly matching TRBD2 (6 bases). The CDR3 totals 13 residues. Looked up from germline, CDR1 is MNHEY and CDR2 is SMNVEV (reference sequence). Trimming removed 8 bases from V and 6 bases from J, with 14 bases in between.